This T cell receptor beta chain was captured by sequencing in a study of cytomegalovirus exposure and HLA in healthy donors. The study's findings and limits: In an earlier analysis, in about 530 donors, most V segments appeared productive either ~90% or ~30% of the time. Serostatus for CMV was the only available immune exposure information. Cytomegalovirus-associated status was assigned to 150 or so TCR beta chains. Sequencing likely generated an artifact that appeared as a cluster of highly shared sequence variants.

Germline CDR1 SEHNR, CDR2 FQNEAQ (reference sequence). Trimming left V 5 bases short and J 2 bases short, with 12 bases between. The CDR3 consists of 14 residues. In the PCR, 60 Vbeta and 13 Jbeta primers were used. Clones were sequenced by immunoSEQ multiplex PCR, and TCRdb holds only the in-frame ones, with some missing. The sample holds 150,000 to 200,000 clones, around 79% seen once. To note about this clone: What it binds is not known.

This TCR came from a woman in her thirties or forties in good health and CMV-seropositive. The V gene is TRBV7-9, the J gene TRBJ1-1; D may be TRBD1 (6 bases). The sequencing input was PBMCs. DNA for the CDR3: TGTGCCAGCAGCCCCCAGGGACATAACACTGAAGCTTTCTTT. Translating gives CASSPQGHNTEAFF.